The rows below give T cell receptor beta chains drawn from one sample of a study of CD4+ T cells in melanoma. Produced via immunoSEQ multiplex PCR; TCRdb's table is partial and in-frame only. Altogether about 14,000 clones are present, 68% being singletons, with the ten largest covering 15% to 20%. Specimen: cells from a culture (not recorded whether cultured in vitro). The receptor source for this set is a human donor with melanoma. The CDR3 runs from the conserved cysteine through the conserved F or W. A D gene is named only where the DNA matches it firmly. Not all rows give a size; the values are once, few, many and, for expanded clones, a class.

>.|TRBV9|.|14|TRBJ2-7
TGTGCCAGCAGCGTAGCCGTCAGCTCCTACGAGCAGTACTTC
CASSVAVSSYEQYF
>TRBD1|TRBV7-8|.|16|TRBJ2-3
TGTGCCAGCAGCTTAGTAGACAGGGCGTGGACAGATACGCAGTATTTT
CASSLVDRAWTDTQYF
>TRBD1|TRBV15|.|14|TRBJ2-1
TGTGCCACCAGAAGGGGACAGGGGGGACATGAGCAGTTCTTC
CATRRGQGGHEQFF
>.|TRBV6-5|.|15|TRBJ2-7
TGTGCCAGCAGTTACGGTTGGGACACAACCTACGAGCAGTACTTC
CASSYGWDTTYEQYF
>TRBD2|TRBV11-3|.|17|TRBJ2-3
TGTGCCAGCAGCTTAGGATGGCGGGGGGGCCCGGGAGATACGCAGTATTTT
CASSLGWRGGPGDTQYF
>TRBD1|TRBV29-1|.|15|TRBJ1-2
TGCAGCGTTGAAGATTGGGGGACAGGGTCTGGAGGCTACACCTTC
CSVEDWGTGSGGYTF
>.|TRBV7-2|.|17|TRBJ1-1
TGTGCCAGCAGCTTAGTGCCCATCGCGGGGTCGTACACTGAAGCTTTCTTT
CASSLVPIAGSYTEAFF
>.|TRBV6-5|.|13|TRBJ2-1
TGTGCCAGCAGTTACTCGCCTAGTTCGGTTTTATTCTTC
CASSYSPSSVLFF
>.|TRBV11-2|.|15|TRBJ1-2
TGTGCCAGCAGCGTACCAGGGGCGGTCGACTATGGCTACACCTTC
CASSVPGAVDYGYTF
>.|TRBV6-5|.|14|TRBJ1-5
TGTGCCAGCAGTTACCAAAGGGGGTATCAGCCCCAGCATTTT
CASSYQRGYQPQHF
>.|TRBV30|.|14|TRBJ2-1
TGTGCCTGGAGTCGAGGGGGCTCCTACAATGAGCAGTTCTTC
CAWSRGGSYNEQFF
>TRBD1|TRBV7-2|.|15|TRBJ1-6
TGTGCCAGCAGCCAACTGACAGGGAATCATTCACCCCTCCACTTT
CASSQLTGNHSPLHF
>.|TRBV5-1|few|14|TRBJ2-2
TGCGCCAGCAGGGGGTTTGCCGGGACCGGGGAGCTGTTTTTT
CASRGFAGTGELFF
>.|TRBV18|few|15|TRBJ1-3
TGTGCCAGCTCATCTGACAGGAGCTCTGGAAACACCATATATTTT
CASSSDRSSGNTIYF
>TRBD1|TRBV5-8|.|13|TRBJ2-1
TGTGCCAGCAGCCGGACAGGGGGCTTCGAGCAGTTCTTC
CASSRTGGFEQFF
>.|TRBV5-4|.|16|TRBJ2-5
TGTGCCAGCAGCTTCTCTCCAGCAACCAACCAAGAGACCCAGTACTTC
CASSFSPATNQETQYF
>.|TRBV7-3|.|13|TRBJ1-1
TGTGCCAGCAGCTTAACCAGGCAGGCCAAAGCTTTCTTT
CASSLTRQAKAFF
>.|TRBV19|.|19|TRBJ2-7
TGTGCCAGTAGTTCCCGCAGAAGACTTCTAGCTCCTCTCTCCTACGAGCAGTACTTC
CASSSRRRLLAPLSYEQYF
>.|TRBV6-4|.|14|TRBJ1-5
TGTGCCAGCAGGGACGTACTCGCAAGGCAGCCCCAGCATTTT
CASRDVLARQPQHF
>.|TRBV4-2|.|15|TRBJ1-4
TGTGCCAGCAGCCGATCGGAGGCCATAAATGAAAAACTGTTTTTT
CASSRSEAINEKLFF
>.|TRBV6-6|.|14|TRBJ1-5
TGTGCCAGCAGTTACGGGAGGACAAATCAGCCCCAGCATTTT
CASSYGRTNQPQHF
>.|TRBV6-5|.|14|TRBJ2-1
TGTGCCAGCAGTTACTCTTCCGTTAGCGATGAGCAGTTCTTC
CASSYSSVSDEQFF
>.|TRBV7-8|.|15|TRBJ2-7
TGTGCCAGCAGCTTAACCTGGGGAAGTACCTACGAGCAGTACTTC
CASSLTWGSTYEQYF
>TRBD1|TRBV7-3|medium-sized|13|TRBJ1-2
TGTGCCAGCAGCTTATTTGAGGGACAGGCGCTCACCTTC
CASSLFEGQALTF
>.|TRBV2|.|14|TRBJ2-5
TGTGCCCAGCAGCTGGCACAGAACCAAGAGACCCAGTACTTC
CAQQLAQNQETQYF
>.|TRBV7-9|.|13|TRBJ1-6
TGTGCCAGCAGCTTACAGTCTAATTCACCCCTCCACTTT
CASSLQSNSPLHF
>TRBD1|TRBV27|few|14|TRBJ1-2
TGTGCCAGCAGCCTACGAGGACAGGGCTATGGCTACACCTTC
CASSLRGQGYGYTF
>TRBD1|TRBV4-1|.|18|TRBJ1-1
TGCGCCAGCAGCCAAGTGGCGCGGACAGGGGTTCGGAACACTGAAGCTTTCTTT
CASSQVARTGVRNTEAFF
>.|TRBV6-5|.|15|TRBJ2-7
TGTGCCAGCAGTACAACTTGGGCGGGGACCTACGAGCAGTACTTC
CASSTTWAGTYEQYF
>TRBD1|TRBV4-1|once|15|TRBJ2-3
TGCGCCAGCAGCCGAGGACAGGGCGAAGTTCACACGCAGTATTTT
CASSRGQGEVHTQYF
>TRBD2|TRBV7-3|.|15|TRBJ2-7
TGTGCCAGCAAATCCGGAGCGGGGGCCCGTCCGGAGCAGTACTTC
CASKSGAGARPEQYF
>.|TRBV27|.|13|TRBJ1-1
TGTGCCAGCAGTCGGCCAGGGAACACTGAAGCTTTCTTT
CASSRPGNTEAFF
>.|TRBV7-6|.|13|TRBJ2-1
TGTGCCAGCAGCTCCACGGGGTACAATGAGCAGTTCTTC
CASSSTGYNEQFF
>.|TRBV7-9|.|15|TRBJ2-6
TGTGCCAGCAGCTCACGGTTGGAGGGGGCCAACGTCCTGACTTTC
CASSSRLEGANVLTF
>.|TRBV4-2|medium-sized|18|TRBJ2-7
TGTGCCAGCAGCCGCGGGACCGGCGGATTGGCCAACTCCTACGAGCAGTACTTC
CASSRGTGGLANSYEQYF
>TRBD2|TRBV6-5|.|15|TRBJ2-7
TGTGCCAGCAGCCACCCCGGGGGGATATATGGCGAGCAGTACTTC
CASSHPGGIYGEQYF
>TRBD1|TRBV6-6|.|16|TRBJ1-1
TGTGCCAGCAGTTACGGGACAGGGGGAATGAACACTGAAGCTTTCTTT
CASSYGTGGMNTEAFF
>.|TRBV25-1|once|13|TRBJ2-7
TGTGCCAGCAGCACTGCCTCGAGCCATGGGCAGTACTTC
CASSTASSHGQYF
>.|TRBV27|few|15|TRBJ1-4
TGTGCCAGCAGTCCCAGGGCGGCTGGATATGAAAAACTGTTTTTT
CASSPRAAGYEKLFF
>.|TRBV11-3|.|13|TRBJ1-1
TGTGCCAGCAGCTCCCCCCGGTCGCCTGAAGCTTTCTTT
CASSSPRSPEAFF
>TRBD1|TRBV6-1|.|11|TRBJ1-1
TGTGCCAGCAGAGTGGGACAGCGGGCTTTCTTT
CASRVGQRAFF
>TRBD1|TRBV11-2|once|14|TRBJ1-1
TGTGCCAGCAGCCCCCGACAGGGGAGCACTGAAGCTTTCTTT
CASSPRQGSTEAFF
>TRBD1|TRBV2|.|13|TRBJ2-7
TGTGCCAGCAGCGTGGGACAGGCCTACGAGCAGTACTTC
CASSVGQAYEQYF
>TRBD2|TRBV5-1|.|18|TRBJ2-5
TGCGCCAGCAGCTTGACGGGACTAGCGGGGAACTCTGCCGAGACCCAGTACTTC
CASSLTGLAGNSAETQYF
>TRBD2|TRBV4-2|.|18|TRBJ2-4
TGTGCCAGCAGCCAGTGGGGGGAGCGGGGGGGAGCCAAAAACATTCAGTACTTC
CASSQWGERGGAKNIQYF
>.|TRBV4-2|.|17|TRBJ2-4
TGTGCCAGCAGCCAAGAGGCCGCGGGGCTAGCCAAAAACATTCAGTACTTC
CASSQEAAGLAKNIQYF
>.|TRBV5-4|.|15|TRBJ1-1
TGTGCCAGCAGCCCTTCCGGGCAGATTAACACTGAAGCTTTCTTT
CASSPSGQINTEAFF
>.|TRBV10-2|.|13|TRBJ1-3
TGCGCCAGTATCGTAGATTCTGGAAACACCATATATTTT
CASIVDSGNTIYF
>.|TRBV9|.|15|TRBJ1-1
TGTGCCAGCAGCATGGGCCCAGGGATGAACACTGAAGCTTTCTTT
CASSMGPGMNTEAFF
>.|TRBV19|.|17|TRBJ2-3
TGTGCCAGTAGACCCGAGGGGCTACTCCCAAGCACAGATACGCAGTATTTT
CASRPEGLLPSTDTQYF
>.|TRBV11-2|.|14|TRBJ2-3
TGTGCCAGCAGCTTCCTTCTTTTGGGAGATACGCAGTATTTT
CASSFLLLGDTQYF
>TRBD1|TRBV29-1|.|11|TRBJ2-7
TGCAGCCCGGGACAGAAGGACGAGCAGTACTTC
CSPGQKDEQYF
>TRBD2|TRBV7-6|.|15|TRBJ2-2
TGTGCCAGCAGCAGCGGGGGGAGAAGCACCGGGGAGCTGTTTTTT
CASSSGGRSTGELFF
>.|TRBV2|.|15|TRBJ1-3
TGTGCCAGCAGACGGACTCAGGGAACTGGAAACACCATATATTTT
CASRRTQGTGNTIYF
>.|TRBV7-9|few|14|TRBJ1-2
TGTGCCAGCAGCTCGGAACGGTCGCACTATGGCTACACCTTC
CASSSERSHYGYTF
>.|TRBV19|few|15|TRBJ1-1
TGTGCCAGTAGCCCCAACCCGACACGGAACACTGAAGCTTTCTTT
CASSPNPTRNTEAFF
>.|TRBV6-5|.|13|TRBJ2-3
TGTGCCAGCAGTCGCAGGGAACGGGATACGCAGTATTTT
CASSRRERDTQYF